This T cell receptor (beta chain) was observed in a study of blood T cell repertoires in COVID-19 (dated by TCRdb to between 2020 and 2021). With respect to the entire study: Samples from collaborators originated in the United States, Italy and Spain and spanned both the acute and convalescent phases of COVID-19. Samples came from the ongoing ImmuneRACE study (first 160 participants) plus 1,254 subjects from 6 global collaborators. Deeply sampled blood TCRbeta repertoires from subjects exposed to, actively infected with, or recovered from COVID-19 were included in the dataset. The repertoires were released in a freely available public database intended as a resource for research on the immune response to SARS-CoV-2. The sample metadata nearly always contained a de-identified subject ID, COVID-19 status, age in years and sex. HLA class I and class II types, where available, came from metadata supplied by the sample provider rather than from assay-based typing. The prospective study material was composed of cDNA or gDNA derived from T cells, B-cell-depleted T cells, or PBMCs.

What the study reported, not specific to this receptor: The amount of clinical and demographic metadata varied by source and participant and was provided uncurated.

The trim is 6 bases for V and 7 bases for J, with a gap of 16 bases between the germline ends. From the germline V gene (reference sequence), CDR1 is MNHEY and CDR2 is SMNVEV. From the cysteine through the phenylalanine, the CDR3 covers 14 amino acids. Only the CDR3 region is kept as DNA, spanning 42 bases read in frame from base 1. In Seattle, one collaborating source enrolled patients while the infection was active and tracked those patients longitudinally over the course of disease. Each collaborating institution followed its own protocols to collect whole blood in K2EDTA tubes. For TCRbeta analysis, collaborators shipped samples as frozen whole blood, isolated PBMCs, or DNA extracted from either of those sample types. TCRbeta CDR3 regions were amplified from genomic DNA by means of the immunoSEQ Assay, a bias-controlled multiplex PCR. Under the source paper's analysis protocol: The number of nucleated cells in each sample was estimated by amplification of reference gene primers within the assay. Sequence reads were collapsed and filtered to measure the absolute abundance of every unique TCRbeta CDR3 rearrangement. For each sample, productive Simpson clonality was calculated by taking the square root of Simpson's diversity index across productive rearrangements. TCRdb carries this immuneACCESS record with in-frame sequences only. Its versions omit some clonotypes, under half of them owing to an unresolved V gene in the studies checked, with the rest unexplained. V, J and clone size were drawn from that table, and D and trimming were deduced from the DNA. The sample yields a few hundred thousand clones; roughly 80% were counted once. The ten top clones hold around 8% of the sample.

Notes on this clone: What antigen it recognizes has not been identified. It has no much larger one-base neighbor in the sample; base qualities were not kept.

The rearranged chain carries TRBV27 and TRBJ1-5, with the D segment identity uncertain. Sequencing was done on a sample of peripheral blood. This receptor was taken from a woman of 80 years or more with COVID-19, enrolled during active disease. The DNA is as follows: TGTGCCAGCAGGAGGGAGAATAGCGGACAGCCCCAGCATTTT. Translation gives CASRRENSGQPQHF.